The next 30 T cell receptor beta chains were all read from a single sample in a study of blood T cell repertoires in COVID-19. Repertoires were generated with immunoSEQ multiplex PCR, while TCRdb's copy carries only in-frame clones and drops some. In the table there are tens of thousands of clones, 90% to 95% of which are singletons. The sequenced sample consisted of peripheral blood. The receptors here all came from a woman of 80 years or more with acute or convalescent COVID-19.

A few counts support this clone. This chain links TRBV30 with TRBJ1-1; no definite D call. From germline, CDR1 is GTSNPN and CDR2 SVGIG (reference sequence). The CDR3 runs 15 residues. Deletions cut 2 bases from V and 4 bases from J, with 17 bases between. The CDR3 coding sequence is TGTGCCTGGAGTAGTTGGCGGAAATTGGTCACTGAAGCTTTCTTT. Translated: CAWSSWRKLVTEAFF.

CDR3 sequence: CASGTGADTEAFF. DNA for the CDR3: TGTGCCAGCGGGACAGGGGCGGACACTGAAGCTTTCTTT. This sequence joins TRBV6-5 and TRBJ1-1, with TRBD1 matching 10 bases. The J segment lost 3 bases and the V segment lost 8 bases, leaving 3 bases of the junction unmatched. Per the germline V gene, CDR1 is MNHEY and CDR2 is SVGAGI. The CDR3 is 13 residues long.

This clone was picked up one time. This chain uses TRBV24-1 with TRBJ2-7, with D perhaps TRBD1 (5 bases). Trimming took 7 bases from V and 0 from J, leaving 9 bases between them. CDR1 and CDR2 (germline): KGHDR, SFDVKD. This CDR3 is 13 amino acids long. The CDR3, as DNA: TGTGCCACCAGACACAGGAGCTCCTACGAGCAGTACTTC. Translated: CATRHRSSYEQYF.

This clone was observed a handful of times. This chain joins TRBV6-2 or TRBV6-3 and TRBJ2-1; a weak D match, TRBD2 (7 bases). Germline assignment: CDR1 MNHEY and CDR2 SVGEGT. There are 14 residues in the CDR3. Trimming pared 4 bases from V and 8 bases from J, leaving 15 bases between. The CDR3 reads CASSWARGRDEQFF. The CDR3 nucleotides read TGTGCCAGCAGTTGGGCTAGGGGGAGGGATGAGCAGTTCTTC.

The gene calls are TRBV7-9 and TRBJ2-7; 8 bases match TRBD1. CDR3 size: 16 residues. Germline CDR1 is SEHNR and CDR2 is FQNEAQ (reference sequence). The trim removed 0 bases at V and 5 bases at J, leaving 9 bases unmatched. The CDR3 region has the DNA TGTGCCAGCAGCTTAGCCCGGACAGGGTTTTTCGACGAGCAGTACTTC. Protein: CASSLARTGFFDEQYF.

V usage is TRBV5-4 and J usage is TRBJ1-2, with TRBD1 matching over 7 bases. The ends lost 0 bases at V and 4 bases at J; junction bases unmatched: 3. Germline CDR1 SGHNT, CDR2 YYREEE (reference sequence). The CDR3 runs to 14 residues. In DNA, the CDR3 is TGTGCCAGCAGCTTGGCAGGGGGTTCCTATGGCTACACCTTC. Translation: CASSLAGGSYGYTF.

V usage is TRBV21-1 and J usage is TRBJ2-1; TRBD1 reflects the table's D call only, with no check against the DNA. TRBV21-1 is shown as a pseudogene. The CDR3 totals 14 residues. The CDR3 bases are TGTGCCAGCAGAATCCGGGACAGGAGCGATGAGCAGTTCTTC. As protein: CASRIRDRSDEQFF.

The sample holds a few counts of this clone. The chain links TRBV6-2 or TRBV6-3 to TRBJ1-1, with D hard to call. The CDR3 consists of 13 residues. Germline V gives CDR1 MNHEY, CDR2 SVGEGT. V lost 5 bases and J lost 6, with 13 bases in between. CDR3 DNA: TGTGCCAGCAGTCCGTCGTTTACGGCTGAAGCTTTCTTT. Amino acids: CASSPSFTAEAFF.

This chain joins TRBV30 and TRBJ2-2, with TRBD2 matching over 8 bases. CDR1 and CDR2 from the germline V gene are GTSNPN and SVGIG (reference sequence). The ends lost 0 bases at V and 7 bases at J; junction bases unmatched: 7. The CDR3 has 15 residues. This chain's CDR3 is CAWSVLTGGRGELFF. CDR3 DNA: TGTGCCTGGAGTGTCTTAACGGGAGGGCGCGGGGAGCTGTTTTTT.

The V call is TRBV19, the J call TRBJ1-5; D remains unclear. This CDR3 has 11 residues. In germline, CDR1 is LNHDA, CDR2 SQIVND (reference sequence). Trimming cost V 5 bases and J 6 bases, with 5 bases left between them. The CDR3 bases are TGTGCCAGTAGTTCAGGTCAGCCCCAGCATTTT. Its translation: CASSSGQPQHF.

The gene calls are TRBV18 and TRBJ1-2, with TRBD1 as a possible D gene (5 bases). The CDR3 runs 12 residues. From germline, CDR1 is KGHSH and CDR2 LQKENI. Trimming stripped 6 bases from V and 10 bases from J, with 15 bases between. CDR3 loop: CASSPRTGSYTF. CDR3 coding DNA: TGTGCCAGCTCCCCCCGAACAGGTTCCTACACCTTC.

The chain carries TRBV5-4 and TRBJ2-5; 10 bases agree with TRBD2. J was trimmed by 2 bases and V by 4 bases; bases with no gene match: 11. CDR3 size: 17 residues. From germline, CDR1 is SGHNT and CDR2 YYREEE (reference sequence). The CDR3 spells CASSPEGTSVNQETQYF. DNA of the CDR3: TGTGCCAGCAGCCCGGAGGGGACTAGCGTAAATCAAGAGACCCAGTACTTC.

This clone was counted only a few times. The V gene is TRBV6-5, the J gene TRBJ2-7; 8 bases are shared with TRBD2. This CDR3 comprises 15 residues. J was trimmed by 3 bases and V by 0 bases; bases with no gene match: 4. CDR1 and CDR2 (germline): MNHEY, SVGAGI. The CDR3 sequence: CASSYSTGLDYEQYF. For the CDR3, the DNA is TGTGCCAGCAGTTACTCGACGGGACTAGACTACGAGCAGTACTTC.

In this sample, this clone turned up once. This chain links TRBV30 with TRBJ1-1, with D perhaps TRBD1 (5 bases). Germline values: CDR1 GTSNPN, CDR2 SVGIG (reference sequence). Trimming removed 4 bases from V and 4 bases from J, with 7 bases in between. This CDR3 spans 11 amino acids. The CDR3 loop is CAWKRGTEAFF. The CDR3 DNA follows: TGTGCCTGGAAAAGGGGCACTGAAGCTTTCTTT.

This sequence joins TRBV3-1 (or the pseudogene TRBV3-2) and TRBJ2-7; 7 bases fit TRBD1. Germline V gives CDR1 LGHDT, CDR2 YNNKEL (reference sequence). There are 17 residues in the CDR3. V lost 4 bases and J lost 1; bases outside the gene matches: 13. CDR3 in amino acids: CASSRHRLRDSSYEQYF. The CDR3 coding sequence is TGTGCCAGCAGCCGTCACAGGCTCCGGGACAGTTCCTACGAGCAGTACTTC.

The V and J genes are TRBV10-3 and TRBJ2-5, with D maybe TRBD2 (6 bases). The V end lost 4 bases, the J end lost 2 bases, and 8 bases lay between the germline ends. CDR1 and CDR2 from the germline V gene are ENHRY and SYGVKD. The length of the CDR3 is 13 residues. CDR3 sequence reads: CAISGGTQETQYF. CDR3 nucleotides: TGTGCCATCAGTGGCGGGACTCAAGAGACCCAGTACTTC.

This rearrangement joins TRBV5-1 to TRBJ1-1; D is ambiguous. Trimming removed 1 base at V and 0 bases at J, with 7 bases between. CDR1 and CDR2 (germline): SGHRS, YFSETQ. The length of the CDR3 is 14 residues. CDR3 amino acids: CASSLFRMNTEAFF. The CDR3 DNA follows: TGCGCCAGCAGCTTGTTCAGGATGAACACTGAAGCTTTCTTT.

The chain carries TRBV30 and TRBJ1-1; 7 bases line up with TRBD1. This CDR3 spans 14 amino acids. The J segment lost 0 bases and the V segment lost 0 bases, leaving 1 base of the junction unmatched. The germline gives CDR1 GTSNPN, CDR2 SVGIG (reference sequence). CDR3 in DNA: TGTGCCTGGAGTGTAGGGGGCTTGAACACTGAAGCTTTCTTT. This sequence encodes CAWSVGGLNTEAFF. Drawing the rest from reference TRBV30 and TRBJ1-1, the complete variable domain is SQTIHQWPATLVQPVGSPLSLECTVEGTSNPNLYWYRQAAGRGLQLLFYSVGIGQISSEVPQNLSASRPQDRQFILSSKKLLLSDSGFYLCAWSVGGLNTEAFFGQGTRLTVV.

This chain uses TRBV4-3 with TRBJ1-2; 8 positions match TRBD1. CDR3 length equals 15 residues. Per germline, CDR1 LGHNA and CDR2 YSLEER. The V segment lost 0 bases and the J segment 8 bases; nucleotides outside the gene matches: 8. The CDR3 region is CASSQDPQGDLGYTF. The DNA of the CDR3 is TGCGCCAGCAGCCAAGATCCACAGGGGGATCTAGGCTACACCTTC.

The chain employs TRBV11-3 and TRBJ1-1; a weak D match, TRBD1 (6 bases). With 5 bases removed from V and 0 bases from J, the gap between germline ends came to 19 bases. The germline V gene encodes CDR1 SGHNT and CDR2 YENEEA. This CDR3 has 17 amino acids. The CDR3 reads CASSGGSESLLNTEAFF. CDR3 bases: TGTGCCAGCAGCGGGGGCAGTGAGTCCTTACTGAACACTGAAGCTTTCTTT.

The rearrangement joins TRBV7-2 to TRBJ2-2, with unresolved D. Trimming shortened V by 5 bases and J by 0 bases, and 10 bases separated the two germline ends. The CDR3 loop spans 15 amino acids. In germline, CDR1 is SGHTA, CDR2 FQGNSA. The CDR3 nucleotides read TGTGCCAGCAGCCCACTGGGCTCGAACACCGGGGAGCTGTTTTTT. It yields the protein CASSPLGSNTGELFF.

The V gene is TRBV18, the J gene TRBJ2-2, with D perhaps TRBD2 (8 bases). CDR3 length: 17 amino acids. Between the trimmed V and J ends, which lost 3 bases and 7 bases, there was a span of 21 bases. Germline V lookup: CDR1 KGHSH, CDR2 LQKENI. CDR3 loop: CASSPPGGGFRIGELFF. For the CDR3, the DNA is TGTGCCAGCTCACCCCCGGGAGGGGGCTTTCGGATCGGGGAGCTGTTTTTT. Supplemented by reference TRBV18 and TRBJ2-2, the full variable domain reads NAGVMQNPRHLVRRRGQEARLRCSPMKGHSHVYWYRQLPEEGLKFMVYLQKENIIDESGMPKERFSAEFPKEGPSILRIQQVVRGDSAAYFCASSPPGGGFRIGELFFGEGSRLTVL.

The gene calls are TRBV6-1 and TRBJ2-1, with 11 bases fitting TRBD2. The CDR3 length is 16 residues. V shed 4 bases, J shed 5 bases, and the junction held 7 bases outside the gene matches. Germline V CDR1 and CDR2: MNHNS, SASEGT. CDR3: CASSGLAGGPHNEQFF. For the CDR3, the DNA is TGTGCCAGCAGTGGGTTAGCGGGAGGGCCCCACAATGAGCAGTTCTTC.

The genes are TRBV29-1 and TRBJ1-1; TRBD1 agrees at 9 bases. The V gene end was trimmed by 8 bases and the J gene end by 0 bases; junction bases not matched to a gene: 4. Germline V lookup: CDR1 SQVTM, CDR2 ANQGSEA. The CDR3 length is 13 residues. The CDR3 sequence is CSTGQGLNTEAFF. Here the CDR3 DNA reads TGCAGCACTGGACAGGGGCTGAACACTGAAGCTTTCTTT.

V usage is TRBV11-3 and J usage is TRBJ2-2, with a tentative D call TRBD2 (7 bases). Germline V gene sequence: CDR1 SGHNT, CDR2 YENEEA. The CDR3 spans 17 residues. Trimming shortened V by 3 bases and J by 7 bases, and 21 bases separated the two germline ends. The CDR3 loop reads CASSFFTVQGRVGELFF. In nucleotides, the CDR3 is TGTGCCAGCAGCTTTTTCACGGTCCAGGGGAGGGTCGGGGAGCTGTTTTTT.

The count of this clone is one. The chain has TRBV11-2 and TRBJ2-1; 16 bases are a match to TRBD2. Germline CDR1 and CDR2: SGHAT and FQNNGV. This CDR3 contains 19 residues. Losses at the gene ends were 3 bases for V and 4 bases for J; bases not matched to a gene: 9. CDR3 bases: TGTGCCAGCAGCTTCAGGGGACTAGCGGGAGGGCCGGGGTACAATGAGCAGTTCTTC. It specifies CASSFRGLAGGPGYNEQFF.

This clone is a singleton in its sample. This chain connects TRBV6-5 to TRBJ1-2, with TRBD1 matching over 10 bases. The CDR3 loop spans 15 amino acids. J was trimmed by 6 bases and V by 6 bases; bases with no gene match: 10. Germline V lookup: CDR1 MNHEY, CDR2 SVGAGI. Here the CDR3 DNA reads TGTGCCAGCAGCATAGTGGACAGGGGGTTTGATGGCTACACCTTC. The encoded protein is CASSIVDRGFDGYTF.

The chain combines TRBV11-3 with TRBJ2-1, with TRBD2 identical over 14 bases. The J segment lost 12 bases and the V segment lost 6 bases, leaving 7 bases of the junction unmatched. The CDR3 contains 14 residues. The V gene's germline CDR1 is SGHNT and CDR2 YENEEA. As DNA, the CDR3 is TGTGCCAGCAGAAGACTAGCGGGAGGGAACGTGCAGTTCTTC. Its translation is CASRRLAGGNVQFF.

This rearrangement joins TRBV7-8 to TRBJ1-2; 8 bases match TRBD1. The CDR3 sequence is 15 residues long. The germline CDR1 and CDR2 sequences are SGHVS and FQNEAQ. The ends lost 0 bases at V and 8 bases at J; junction bases unmatched: 8. CDR3 in DNA: TGTGCCAGCAGCTTAGCGCAGCAGGGGGCTAGAGGCTACACCTTC. This codes for CASSLAQQGARGYTF.

This chain joins TRBV12-3 or TRBV12-4 and TRBJ2-7; D may be TRBD1 (6 bases). The CDR3 is 13 amino acids. With 6 bases removed from V and 3 bases from J, the gap between germline ends came to 12 bases. CDR3: CASRGQNNYEQYF. The CDR3 DNA follows: TGTGCCAGCAGAGGACAGAATAACTACGAGCAGTACTTC.